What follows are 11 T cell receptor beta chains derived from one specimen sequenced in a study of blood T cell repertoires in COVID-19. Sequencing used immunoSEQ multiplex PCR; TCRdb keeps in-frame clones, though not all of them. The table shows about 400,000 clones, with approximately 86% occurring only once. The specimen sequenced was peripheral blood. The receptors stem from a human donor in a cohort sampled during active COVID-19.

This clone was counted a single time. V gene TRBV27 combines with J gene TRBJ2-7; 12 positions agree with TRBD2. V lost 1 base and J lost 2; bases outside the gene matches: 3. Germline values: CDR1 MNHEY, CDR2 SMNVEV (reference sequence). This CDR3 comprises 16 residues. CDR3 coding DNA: TGTGCCAGCAGTTTATTTCCTAGCGGGAGGGCCTACGAGCAGTACTTC. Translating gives CASSLFPSGRAYEQYF.

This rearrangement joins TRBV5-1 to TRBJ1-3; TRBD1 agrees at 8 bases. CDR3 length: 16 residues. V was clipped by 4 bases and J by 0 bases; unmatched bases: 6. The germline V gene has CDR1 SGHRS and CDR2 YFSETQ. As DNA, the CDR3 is TGCGCCAGCAGCCCAGGGGGCGAGAGCTCTGGAAACACCATATATTTT. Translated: CASSPGGESSGNTIYF.

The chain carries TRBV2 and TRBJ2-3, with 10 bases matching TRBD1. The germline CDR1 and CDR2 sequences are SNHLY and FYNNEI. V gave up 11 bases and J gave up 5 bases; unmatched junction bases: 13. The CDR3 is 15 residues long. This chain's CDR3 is CAVSRDRGLIDTQYF. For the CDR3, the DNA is TGTGCCGTATCCCGGGACAGGGGATTGATAGATACGCAGTATTTT.

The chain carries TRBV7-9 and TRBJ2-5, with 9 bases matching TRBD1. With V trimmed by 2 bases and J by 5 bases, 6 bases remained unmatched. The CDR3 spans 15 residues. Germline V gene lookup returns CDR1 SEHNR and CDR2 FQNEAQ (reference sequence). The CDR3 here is CASSLRTGAPETQYF. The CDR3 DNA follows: TGTGCCAGCAGCTTAAGGACAGGGGCTCCTGAGACCCAGTACTTC.

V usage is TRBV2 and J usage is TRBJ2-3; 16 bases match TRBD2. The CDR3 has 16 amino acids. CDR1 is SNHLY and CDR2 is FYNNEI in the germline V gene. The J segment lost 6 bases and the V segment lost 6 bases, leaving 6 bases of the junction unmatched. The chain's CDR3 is CASSEGLAGGSDTQYF. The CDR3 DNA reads TGTGCCAGCAGCGAGGGACTAGCGGGGGGGTCCGATACGCAGTATTTT.

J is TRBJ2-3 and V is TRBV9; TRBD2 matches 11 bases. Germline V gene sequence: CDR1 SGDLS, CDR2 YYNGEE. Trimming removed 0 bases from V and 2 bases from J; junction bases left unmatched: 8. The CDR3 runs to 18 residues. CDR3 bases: TGTGCCAGCAGCGTAGGGGGTAGCGGGAGGGAAAACACAGATACGCAGTATTTT. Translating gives CASSVGGSGRENTDTQYF.

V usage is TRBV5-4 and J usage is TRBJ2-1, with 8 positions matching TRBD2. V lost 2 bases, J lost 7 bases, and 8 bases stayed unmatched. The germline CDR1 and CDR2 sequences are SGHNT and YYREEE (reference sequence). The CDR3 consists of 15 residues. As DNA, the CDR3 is TGTGCCAGCAGCTTCGACGGGAGGGCCCGGAATGAGCAGTTCTTC. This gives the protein CASSFDGRARNEQFF.

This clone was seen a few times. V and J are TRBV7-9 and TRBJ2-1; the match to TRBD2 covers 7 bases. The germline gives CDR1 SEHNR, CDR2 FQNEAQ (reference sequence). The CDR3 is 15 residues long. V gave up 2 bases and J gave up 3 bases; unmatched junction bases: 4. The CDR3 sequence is CASSLPGGIYNEQFF. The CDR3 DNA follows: TGTGCCAGCAGCTTACCGGGGGGAATCTACAATGAGCAGTTCTTC.

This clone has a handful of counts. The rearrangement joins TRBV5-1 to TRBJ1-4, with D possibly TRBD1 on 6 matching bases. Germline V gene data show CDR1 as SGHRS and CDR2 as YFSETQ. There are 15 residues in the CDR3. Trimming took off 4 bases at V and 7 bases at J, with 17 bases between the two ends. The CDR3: CASSQSGDGAEKLFF. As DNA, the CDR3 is TGCGCCAGCAGCCAATCAGGGGACGGGGCTGAAAAACTGTTTTTT.

Here the CDR3 DNA reads TGTGCCAGCAGTACACGAGAATGGAACAGGGGTAGCACAGATACGCAGTATTTT. The encoded protein is CASSTREWNRGSTDTQYF. The chain combines TRBV2 with TRBJ2-3, with TRBD1 matching over 7 bases. CDR3 length: 18 residues. V shed 5 bases and J 0 bases; nucleotides not matched to a gene: 14. From germline, CDR1 is SNHLY and CDR2 FYNNEI.

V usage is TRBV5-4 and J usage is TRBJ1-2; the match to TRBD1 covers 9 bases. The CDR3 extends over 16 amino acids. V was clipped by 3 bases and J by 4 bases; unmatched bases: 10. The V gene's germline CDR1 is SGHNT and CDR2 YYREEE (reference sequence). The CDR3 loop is CASSWDRAIEAYGYTF. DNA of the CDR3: TGTGCCAGCAGCTGGGACAGGGCAATTGAGGCCTATGGCTACACCTTC.